Here is one TCR beta chain with its context. Germline assignment: CDR1 LNHDA and CDR2 SQIVND (reference sequence). The CDR3 contains 15 residues. V lost 5 bases to trimming and J lost 8 bases; unmatched junction nucleotides: 9. This sample was included in a study of blood T cell repertoires in COVID-19. Across the whole study: T cells, B-cell-depleted T cells, or PBMCs provided the cDNA or gDNA that served as material.

The assay was immunoSEQ multiplex PCR, and TCRdb's table has in-frame clones only and misses some. The repertoire holds 290,000 or so clones, approximately 86% seen once, with less than 3% in the top ten. Sequenced input: PBMCs or T cells enriched from blood (not recorded which). The receptor's source is a woman under 30 who had recovered from COVID-19. V gene TRBV19 combines with J gene TRBJ1-4, with TRBD1 matching 9 bases. CDR3 DNA sequence: TGTGCCAGTAGTTTAACGGACAGGGGCGAGGAAAAACTGTTTTTT. It is translated as CASSLTDRGEEKLFF.